The rows below give T cell receptor beta chains drawn from one sample of a study of control samples from healthy donors and cancer patients. Assay: immunoSEQ multiplex PCR; the TCRdb copy retains only in-frame clones and omits some. This sample has fewer than 85,000 clones, with roughly 89% found just once. Material for sequencing was blood. These receptor sequences come from a man aged 25-45 years in good health. Both conserved end residues are part of each CDR3. A D gene is named only where the DNA matches it firmly. Clone sizes are given selectively: once, few, many, or a class where the clone is expanded.

v_gene	j_gene	abundance	d_gene	CDR3aa
TRBV10-3	TRBJ1-1	.	.	CAISETFQENTEAFF
TRBV5-1	TRBJ2-3	.	.	CASSSSQGTDTQYF
TRBV30	TRBJ2-2	.	.	CAGQFANTGELFF
TRBV27	TRBJ1-1	.	.	CASSLGGAMNTEAFF
TRBV30	TRBJ2-1	.	.	CAWSVQSGLIGEQFF
TRBV6-5	TRBJ2-7	.	TRBD2	CASSPLSGGSYEQYF
TRBV18	TRBJ1-2	.	TRBD1	CASQGQADYGYTF
TRBV12-5	TRBJ2-3	few	TRBD2	CASGPPTSGATDTQYF
TRBV5-1	TRBJ2-2	.	TRBD1	CASSWRTGNTGELFF
TRBV6-5	TRBJ1-2	.	.	CASSPTDSLGGYTF
TRBV5-5	TRBJ1-6	.	.	CASSRERIYNSPLHF
TRBV11-2	TRBJ2-7	.	.	CASSSQGRAYEQYF